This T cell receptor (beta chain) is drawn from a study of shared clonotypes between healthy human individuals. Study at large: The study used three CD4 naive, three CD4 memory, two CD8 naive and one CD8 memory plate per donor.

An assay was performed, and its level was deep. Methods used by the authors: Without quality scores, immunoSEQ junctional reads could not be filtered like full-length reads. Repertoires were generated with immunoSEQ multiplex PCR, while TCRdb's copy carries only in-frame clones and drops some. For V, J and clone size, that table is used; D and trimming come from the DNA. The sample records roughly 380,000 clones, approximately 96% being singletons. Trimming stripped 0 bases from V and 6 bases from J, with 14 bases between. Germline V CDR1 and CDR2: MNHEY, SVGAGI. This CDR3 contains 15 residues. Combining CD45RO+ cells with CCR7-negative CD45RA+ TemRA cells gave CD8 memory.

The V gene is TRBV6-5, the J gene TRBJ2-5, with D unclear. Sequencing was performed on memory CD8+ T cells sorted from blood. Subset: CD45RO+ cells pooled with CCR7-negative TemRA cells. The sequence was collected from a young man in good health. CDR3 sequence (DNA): TGTGCCAGCAGTTACTCTGAACGGATGACGCAGACCCAGTACTTC. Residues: CASSYSERMTQTQYF.